The TCR beta chain under discussion was sequenced for a study of monozygotic twins with inflammatory bowel disease. The V gene's germline CDR1 is LNHDA and CDR2 SQIVND (reference sequence). This CDR3 contains 12 residues. Used for each TCR library was approximately 3,600 ng of total RNA. Via template switching, UMIs carrying a 6-nucleotide sample barcode were introduced. TCRdb reanalyzed the 5' RACE reads and collapses them to one entry per CDR3 protein, without DNA. This sample contains approximately 150,000 distinct CDR3 sequences. Worth noting for this clonotype: The antigen is undetermined.

The study, taken as a whole, reports: Reduced clonotype sharing with other individuals was observed in IBD patients relative to healthy twins, especially with disease activity. Results did not support any single strong IBD-associated signal or clonotype.

The chain recombines TRBV19 with TRBJ1-5; TCRdb's D gene call, TRBD1, goes unchecked for lack of DNA. The sequence was collected from a human donor with ulcerative colitis or Crohn's disease, or a healthy co-twin of an affected twin (not recorded which). Sample: blood. This chain's CDR3 is CASSRGDQPQHF.